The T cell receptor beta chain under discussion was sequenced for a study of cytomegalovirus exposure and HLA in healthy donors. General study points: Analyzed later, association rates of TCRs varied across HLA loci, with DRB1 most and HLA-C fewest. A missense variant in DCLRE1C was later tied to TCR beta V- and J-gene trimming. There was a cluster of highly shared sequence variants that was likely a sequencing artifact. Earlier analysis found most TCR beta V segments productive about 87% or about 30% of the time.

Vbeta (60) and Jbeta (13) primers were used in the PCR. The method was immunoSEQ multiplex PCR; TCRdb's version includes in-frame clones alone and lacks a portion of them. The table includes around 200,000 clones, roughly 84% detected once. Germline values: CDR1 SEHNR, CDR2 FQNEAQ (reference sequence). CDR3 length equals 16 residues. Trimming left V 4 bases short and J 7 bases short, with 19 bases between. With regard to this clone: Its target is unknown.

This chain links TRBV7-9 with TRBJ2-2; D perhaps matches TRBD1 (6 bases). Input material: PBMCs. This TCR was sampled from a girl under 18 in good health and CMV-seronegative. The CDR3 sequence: CASSYTYNRVGGELFF. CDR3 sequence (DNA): TGTGCCAGCAGCTACACCTACAACAGGGTCGGCGGGGAGCTGTTTTTT.